What follows are 3 T cell receptor beta chains derived from one specimen sequenced in a study of control samples from healthy donors and cancer patients. Libraries were prepared by immunoSEQ multiplex PCR; TCRdb keeps only in-frame clonotypes and omits some of them. The repertoire has 100,000 to 150,000 clones, more than 90% of them found once; the top ten carry 4.5% to 7%. Sequencing used blood. These receptors were taken from a young man in good health.

V and J are TRBV6-5 and TRBJ2-5; 11 nucleotides align to TRBD2. Germline V gives CDR1 MNHEY, CDR2 SVGAGI. Unmatched junction bases numbered 5, after V lost 5 bases and J lost 6 bases. The CDR3 loop spans 14 amino acids. CDR3 loop: CASSRSGGEKTQYF. Written as DNA, the CDR3 is TGTGCCAGCAGTCGTAGCGGGGGGGAAAAGACCCAGTACTTC.

V usage is TRBV27 and J usage is TRBJ2-1, with TRBD2 matching over 14 bases. Germline V gene data show CDR1 as MNHEY and CDR2 as SMNVEV (reference sequence). This CDR3 comprises 17 residues. Trimming at V came to 5 bases and at J to 6 bases, leaving 9 bases not matched to a gene. The CDR3 reads CASSPHTTSGGANEQFF. CDR3 coding DNA: TGTGCCAGCAGTCCACACACGACTAGCGGGGGGGCCAATGAGCAGTTCTTC.

This rearrangement joins TRBV19 to TRBJ1-1; a possible D gene is TRBD1 (5 bases). This CDR3 has 14 amino acids. Germline loops: CDR1 LNHDA, CDR2 SQIVND (reference sequence). Trimming stripped 2 bases from V and 0 bases from J, with 7 bases between. The DNA for the CDR3 is TGTGCCAGTAGTATATGGGGGTTGAACACTGAAGCTTTCTTT. It codes for CASSIWGLNTEAFF.